A single T cell receptor (beta chain) is shown here with its context. Sequencing templates came from extracted RNA that was reverse transcribed into cDNA. Sequenced by immunoSEQ multiplex PCR; TCRdb stores in-frame clones only, minus some. Of some 190,000 clones listed, about three fifths are singletons. This record belongs to a study of CD8+ T cells in alopecia areata. As to treatment: oral pan-JAK inhibitor, 5-10 mg twice daily. J gave up 2 bases and V 5 bases, and 6 bases lay outside the gene matches. Germline V gives CDR1 SGHTA, CDR2 FQGNSA. This CDR3 comprises 14 residues. The genes are TRBV7-2 and TRBJ2-7; TRBD1 agrees at 7 bases. This sequence originates from a human donor with alopecia areata. The sample here was CD4+ T cells sorted from blood, taken around week 50, from a patient treated with tofacitinib. This chain's CDR3 is CASSPRDRTYEQYF. DNA of the CDR3: TGTGCCAGCAGCCCCCGGGACAGAACCTACGAGCAGTACTTC.